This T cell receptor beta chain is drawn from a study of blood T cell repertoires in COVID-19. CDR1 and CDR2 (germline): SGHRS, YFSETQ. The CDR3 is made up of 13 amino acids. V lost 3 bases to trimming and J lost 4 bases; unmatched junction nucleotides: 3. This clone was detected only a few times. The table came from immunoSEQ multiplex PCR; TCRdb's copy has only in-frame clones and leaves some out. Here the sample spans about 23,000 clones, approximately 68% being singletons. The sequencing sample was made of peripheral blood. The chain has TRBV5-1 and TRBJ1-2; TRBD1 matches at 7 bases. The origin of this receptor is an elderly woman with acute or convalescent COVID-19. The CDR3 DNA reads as TGCGCCAGCAGCTCGGACAGGAGCTATGGCTACACCTTC. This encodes CASSSDRSYGYTF.